These 27 T cell receptor beta chains came from one sample sequenced in a study of Tregs in tolerant kidney transplant recipients. Profiling relied on immunoSEQ multiplex PCR, and the TCRdb table lists in-frame clones only, not all of them. The table records some 71,000 clones, 85% to 90% of them present only once. This material consisted of CD4+ T cells from blood, taken before the transplant. These TCRs come from a human donor who received a combined kidney and bone marrow transplant.

This rearrangement joins TRBV5-1 to TRBJ2-1; TRBD2 matches 10 bases. Germline CDR1 and CDR2: SGHRS and YFSETQ. The trim removed 1 base at V and 8 bases at J, leaving 6 bases unmatched. The length of the CDR3 is 15 residues. CDR3 amino acids: CASSLWLAGGDEQFF. In nucleotides, the CDR3 is TGCGCCAGCAGCTTGTGGTTAGCGGGAGGCGATGAGCAGTTCTTC. Drawing the rest from reference TRBV5-1 and TRBJ2-1, the complete variable domain is KAGVTQTPRYLIKTRGQQVTLSCSPISGHRSVSWYQQTPGQGLQFLFEYFSETQRNKGNFPGRFSGRQFSNSRSEMNVSTLELGDSALYLCASSLWLAGGDEQFFGPGTRLTVL.

V usage is TRBV7-3 and J usage is TRBJ1-1, with D uncertain. From germline, CDR1 is SGHTA and CDR2 FQGTGA. The CDR3 is 13 amino acids. V lost 6 bases, J lost 0 bases, and 8 bases lay in between. CDR3: CASSAGMNTEAFF. Here the CDR3 DNA reads TGTGCCAGCAGTGCGGGTATGAACACTGAAGCTTTCTTT.

V is TRBV19 and J is TRBJ1-2; the D is unclear. This CDR3 is 14 amino acids long. Looked up from germline, CDR1 is LNHDA and CDR2 is SQIVND (reference sequence). V was cut by 3 bases and J by 0 bases, with 8 bases left in between. In DNA, the CDR3 is TGTGCCAGTAGTATGGGGAGTACTAACTATGGCTACACCTTC. Translation gives CASSMGSTNYGYTF. Combining the CDR3 with reference TRBV19 and TRBJ1-2 gives the whole variable domain DGGITQSPKYLFRKEGQNVTLSCEQNLNHDAMYWYRQDPGQGLRLIYYSQIVNDFQKGDIAEGYSVSREKKESFPLTVTSAQKNPTAFYLCASSMGSTNYGYTFGSGTRLTVV.

The rearrangement links TRBV2 to TRBJ2-3; the match to TRBD2 covers 7 bases. The CDR3 consists of 15 residues. V dropped 8 bases and J dropped 2; count of bases not matched to a gene: 10. Germline V gene data show CDR1 as SNHLY and CDR2 as FYNNEI. CDR3 in amino acids: CASRVGTIYTDTQYF. Here the CDR3 DNA reads TGTGCCAGCCGGGTGGGGACTATCTACACAGATACGCAGTATTTT.

The chain is built from TRBV19 and TRBJ2-1; 8 positions match TRBD2. This CDR3 is 16 amino acids long. Germline CDR1 is LNHDA and CDR2 is SQIVND (reference sequence). V shed 5 bases, J shed 0 bases, and the junction held 6 bases outside the gene matches. The DNA for the CDR3 is TGTGCCAGTAGTGCCACTAGCGGAGCCTCCTACAATGAGCAGTTCTTC. Its translation is CASSATSGASYNEQFF.

The chain combines TRBV27 with TRBJ2-1; TRBD1 matches 11 bases. Germline V lookup: CDR1 MNHEY, CDR2 SMNVEV (reference sequence). The CDR3 is 16 residues long. J was trimmed by 5 bases and V by 6 bases; bases with no gene match: 9. CDR3 in DNA: TGTGCCAGCAGCGAACTTGGACAGGGGGCGAACAATGAGCAGTTCTTC. Protein: CASSELGQGANNEQFF.

This chain joins TRBV28 and TRBJ1-5; D remains ambiguous. The germline V gene has CDR1 MDHEN and CDR2 SYDVKM. Trimming cost V 6 bases and J 7 bases, with 7 bases left between them. CDR3 length: 11 residues. For the CDR3, the DNA is TGTGCCAGCAGCCAACAACAGCCCCAGCATTTT. Its translation: CASSQQQPQHF.

The V and J genes are TRBV6-5 and TRBJ2-1, with D unclear. The CDR3 has 15 residues. CDR1 MNHEY and CDR2 SVGAGI come from the germline V gene. Between the trimmed V and J ends, which lost 2 bases and 0 bases, there was a span of 8 bases. The CDR3: CASSYRISSYNEQFF. The CDR3 DNA reads as TGTGCCAGCAGTTACCGTATTAGCTCCTACAATGAGCAGTTCTTC.

The V and J genes are TRBV28 and TRBJ1-1; 8 bases are a match to TRBD1. Germline CDR1 reads MDHEN; CDR2 reads SYDVKM. Trimming at V came to 10 bases and at J to 4 bases, leaving 8 bases not matched to a gene. The CDR3 is 13 residues long. This CDR3 is CATRQGRVTEAFF. The CDR3 nucleotides are TGTGCCACCCGACAGGGGAGGGTCACTGAAGCTTTCTTT.

The rearrangement joins TRBV28 to TRBJ1-1; tentatively, D is TRBD1 (5 bases). The CDR3 runs to 13 residues. Trimming shortened V by 7 bases and J by 5 bases, and 14 bases separated the two germline ends. Germline V gives CDR1 MDHEN, CDR2 SYDVKM. The CDR3 loop reads CASTPSKGTEAFF. The CDR3 nucleotides read TGTGCCAGCACCCCGTCTAAGGGGACTGAAGCTTTCTTT.

The rearrangement uses TRBV28 and TRBJ1-3; 8 nucleotides match TRBD1. The germline CDR1 and CDR2 sequences are MDHEN and SYDVKM. V lost 8 bases to trimming and J lost 0 bases; unmatched junction nucleotides: 3. The CDR3 spans 14 residues. CDR3 in DNA: TGTGCCAGCGGACAGGGCCACTCTGGAAACACCATATATTTT. This translates into CASGQGHSGNTIYF.

The chain combines TRBV5-6 with TRBJ2-5, with a weak D call TRBD1 (6 bases). The CDR3 covers 13 residues. Trimming shortened V by 3 bases and J by 2 bases, and 8 bases separated the two germline ends. Germline assignment: CDR1 SGHDT and CDR2 YYEEEE. The CDR3 loop reads CASSYRAQETQYF. DNA for the CDR3: TGTGCCAGCAGCTACAGGGCACAAGAGACCCAGTACTTC.

The genes are TRBV2 and TRBJ2-7, with D maybe TRBD1 (6 bases). CDR1 SNHLY and CDR2 FYNNEI come from the germline V gene. Trimming removed 8 bases at V and 1 base at J, with 12 bases between. The CDR3 is 13 residues long. CDR3 sequence reads: CASDRRESYEQYF. The DNA of the CDR3 is TGTGCCAGCGACAGGCGCGAATCCTACGAGCAGTACTTC.

The rearrangement links TRBV6-5 to TRBJ2-1, with 8 bases aligning to TRBD1. Germline-derived CDR1 and CDR2 are MNHEY and SVGAGI. CDR3 length: 13 residues. J gave up 6 bases and V 6 bases, and 4 bases lay outside the gene matches. The CDR3 spells CASSRTGFNEQFF. DNA of the CDR3: TGTGCCAGCAGCCGGACAGGGTTCAATGAGCAGTTCTTC.

The chain joins TRBV18 to TRBJ2-3; 9 bases are shared with TRBD2. The CDR3 runs to 16 residues. Losses at the gene ends were 4 bases for V and 1 base for J; bases not matched to a gene: 6. CDR1 and CDR2 (germline): KGHSH, LQKENI. Here the CDR3 DNA reads TGTGCCAGCTCACTTTTAGCGGGAGCCGGCACAGATACGCAGTATTTT. It is translated as CASSLLAGAGTDTQYF.

The V call is TRBV7-2, the J call TRBJ2-3; D unresolved. This CDR3 is 15 amino acids long. Germline-derived CDR1 and CDR2 are SGHTA and FQGNSA. Deletions cut 5 bases from V and 4 bases from J, with 16 bases between. As DNA, the CDR3 is TGTGCCAGCAGCCAACCTAGTTCCGGTGCAGATACGCAGTATTTT. Translating it yields CASSQPSSGADTQYF.

This clone was picked up a small number of times. The V and J genes are TRBV7-6 and TRBJ2-7, with 9 bases fitting TRBD2. Germline trimming cut 1 base from V and 4 bases from J; bases unmatched to any gene: 14. There are 18 residues in the CDR3. Germline V gene lookup returns CDR1 SGHVS and CDR2 FNYEAQ. The CDR3 coding sequence is TGTGCCAGCAGCTTAGGGACCGGTGGCGGGAGGGCCGGGTACGAGCAGTACTTC. Translated: CASSLGTGGGRAGYEQYF.

In DNA, the CDR3 is TGTGCCAGCAGTTTATACCGGGGCACCGGGGAGCTGTTTTTT. Protein sequence: CASSLYRGTGELFF. V gene TRBV28 combines with J gene TRBJ2-2; weak D call: TRBD2 (5 bases). Germline CDR1 and CDR2: MDHEN and SYDVKM. Trimming removed 1 base from V and 4 bases from J, with 7 bases in between. CDR3 length: 14 residues.

The gene calls are TRBV5-1 and TRBJ1-4; TRBD1 is a possible D gene (6 bases). The CDR3 extends over 14 amino acids. Looked up from germline, CDR1 is SGHRS and CDR2 is YFSETQ. The germline V and J ends were trimmed by 1 base and 8 bases, with 12 bases remaining between them. The CDR3 region is CASSLSRGGEKLFF. The CDR3 DNA follows: TGCGCCAGCAGCTTGAGCAGGGGTGGAGAAAAACTGTTTTTT. Based on the CDR3 plus reference TRBV5-1 and TRBJ1-4, the full variable domain is KAGVTQTPRYLIKTRGQQVTLSCSPISGHRSVSWYQQTPGQGLQFLFEYFSETQRNKGNFPGRFSGRQFSNSRSEMNVSTLELGDSALYLCASSLSRGGEKLFFGSGTQLSVL.

This clone appeared a few times. The rearrangement uses TRBV7-9 and TRBJ2-7, with 9 positions matching TRBD2. This CDR3 has 16 residues. Trimming cost V 5 bases and J 6 bases; bases outside gene matches: 14. Germline assignment: CDR1 SEHNR and CDR2 FQNEAQ (reference sequence). DNA of the CDR3: TGTGCCAGCAGCCCGAGCTCGGCGGGAGGGGGTTCCGAGCAGTACTTC. It encodes CASSPSSAGGGSEQYF.

The rearrangement joins TRBV28 to TRBJ2-2; 8 bases fit TRBD1. V lost 6 bases to trimming and J lost 2 bases; unmatched junction nucleotides: 14. This CDR3 comprises 18 residues. CDR1 MDHEN and CDR2 SYDVKM come from the germline V gene. The CDR3 DNA follows: TGTGCCAGCAGACATAGGACAGGGAAAGCCCCTAACACCGGGGAGCTGTTTTTT. Translated, it gives CASRHRTGKAPNTGELFF.

The chain recombines TRBV14 with TRBJ2-1, with 8 bases fitting TRBD2. Germline V gene data show CDR1 as SGHDN and CDR2 as FVKESK. J was trimmed by 4 bases and V by 4 bases; bases with no gene match: 6. The CDR3 is made up of 15 amino acids. The DNA of the CDR3 is TGTGCCAGCAGCCTTTCCAGCGGGAGTTACAATGAGCAGTTCTTC. This sequence encodes CASSLSSGSYNEQFF.

CDR3 nucleotides: TGTGCCAGCAGCCCCTACAGCCGAATGAACACTGAAGCTTTCTTT. Translation: CASSPYSRMNTEAFF. The gene calls are TRBV7-2 and TRBJ1-1; D is unclear. The length of the CDR3 is 15 residues. Germline V lookup: CDR1 SGHTA, CDR2 FQGNSA. Trimming stripped 5 bases from V and 0 bases from J, with 13 bases between.

CDR3: CASSSQQGNEQYF. In DNA form, the CDR3 reads TGTGCCAGCAGCTCCCAGCAGGGAAACGAGCAGTACTTC. The V gene is TRBV11-2, the J gene TRBJ2-7, with D perhaps matching TRBD1 (5 bases). CDR3 size: 13 residues. Trimming took off 4 bases at V and 5 bases at J, with 12 bases between the two ends. Germline CDR1 is SGHAT and CDR2 is FQNNGV.

The rearrangement links TRBV5-1 to TRBJ1-4; 9 nucleotides line up with TRBD1. The germline CDR1 and CDR2 sequences are SGHRS and YFSETQ. The J segment lost 8 bases and the V segment lost 4 bases, leaving 6 bases of the junction unmatched. The CDR3 is 14 residues long. In DNA form, the CDR3 reads TGCGCCAGCAGCATACAGGGGGCTGGGGAAAAACTGTTTTTT. Its protein product is CASSIQGAGEKLFF.

Only one count was recorded for this clone. The rearrangement joins TRBV11-2 to TRBJ1-2, with unresolved D. CDR1 SGHAT and CDR2 FQNNGV come from the germline V gene. The V end was cut by 8 bases, the J end by 7 bases, with 11 bases between. This CDR3 has 11 residues. CDR3: CASGPRVGYTF. CDR3 DNA: TGTGCCAGCGGTCCCCGGGTTGGCTACACCTTC.

The count of this clone is one. This rearrangement joins TRBV28 to TRBJ1-3; D possibly corresponds to TRBD1 (5 bases). V shed 8 bases and J shed 4 bases, with 15 bases lying between them. The CDR3 contains 14 residues. The V gene's germline CDR1 is MDHEN and CDR2 SYDVKM. CDR3 sequence: CASSLGGIGNTIYF. The CDR3 nucleotides are TGTGCCAGCTCATTGGGGGGGATAGGAAACACCATATATTTT.